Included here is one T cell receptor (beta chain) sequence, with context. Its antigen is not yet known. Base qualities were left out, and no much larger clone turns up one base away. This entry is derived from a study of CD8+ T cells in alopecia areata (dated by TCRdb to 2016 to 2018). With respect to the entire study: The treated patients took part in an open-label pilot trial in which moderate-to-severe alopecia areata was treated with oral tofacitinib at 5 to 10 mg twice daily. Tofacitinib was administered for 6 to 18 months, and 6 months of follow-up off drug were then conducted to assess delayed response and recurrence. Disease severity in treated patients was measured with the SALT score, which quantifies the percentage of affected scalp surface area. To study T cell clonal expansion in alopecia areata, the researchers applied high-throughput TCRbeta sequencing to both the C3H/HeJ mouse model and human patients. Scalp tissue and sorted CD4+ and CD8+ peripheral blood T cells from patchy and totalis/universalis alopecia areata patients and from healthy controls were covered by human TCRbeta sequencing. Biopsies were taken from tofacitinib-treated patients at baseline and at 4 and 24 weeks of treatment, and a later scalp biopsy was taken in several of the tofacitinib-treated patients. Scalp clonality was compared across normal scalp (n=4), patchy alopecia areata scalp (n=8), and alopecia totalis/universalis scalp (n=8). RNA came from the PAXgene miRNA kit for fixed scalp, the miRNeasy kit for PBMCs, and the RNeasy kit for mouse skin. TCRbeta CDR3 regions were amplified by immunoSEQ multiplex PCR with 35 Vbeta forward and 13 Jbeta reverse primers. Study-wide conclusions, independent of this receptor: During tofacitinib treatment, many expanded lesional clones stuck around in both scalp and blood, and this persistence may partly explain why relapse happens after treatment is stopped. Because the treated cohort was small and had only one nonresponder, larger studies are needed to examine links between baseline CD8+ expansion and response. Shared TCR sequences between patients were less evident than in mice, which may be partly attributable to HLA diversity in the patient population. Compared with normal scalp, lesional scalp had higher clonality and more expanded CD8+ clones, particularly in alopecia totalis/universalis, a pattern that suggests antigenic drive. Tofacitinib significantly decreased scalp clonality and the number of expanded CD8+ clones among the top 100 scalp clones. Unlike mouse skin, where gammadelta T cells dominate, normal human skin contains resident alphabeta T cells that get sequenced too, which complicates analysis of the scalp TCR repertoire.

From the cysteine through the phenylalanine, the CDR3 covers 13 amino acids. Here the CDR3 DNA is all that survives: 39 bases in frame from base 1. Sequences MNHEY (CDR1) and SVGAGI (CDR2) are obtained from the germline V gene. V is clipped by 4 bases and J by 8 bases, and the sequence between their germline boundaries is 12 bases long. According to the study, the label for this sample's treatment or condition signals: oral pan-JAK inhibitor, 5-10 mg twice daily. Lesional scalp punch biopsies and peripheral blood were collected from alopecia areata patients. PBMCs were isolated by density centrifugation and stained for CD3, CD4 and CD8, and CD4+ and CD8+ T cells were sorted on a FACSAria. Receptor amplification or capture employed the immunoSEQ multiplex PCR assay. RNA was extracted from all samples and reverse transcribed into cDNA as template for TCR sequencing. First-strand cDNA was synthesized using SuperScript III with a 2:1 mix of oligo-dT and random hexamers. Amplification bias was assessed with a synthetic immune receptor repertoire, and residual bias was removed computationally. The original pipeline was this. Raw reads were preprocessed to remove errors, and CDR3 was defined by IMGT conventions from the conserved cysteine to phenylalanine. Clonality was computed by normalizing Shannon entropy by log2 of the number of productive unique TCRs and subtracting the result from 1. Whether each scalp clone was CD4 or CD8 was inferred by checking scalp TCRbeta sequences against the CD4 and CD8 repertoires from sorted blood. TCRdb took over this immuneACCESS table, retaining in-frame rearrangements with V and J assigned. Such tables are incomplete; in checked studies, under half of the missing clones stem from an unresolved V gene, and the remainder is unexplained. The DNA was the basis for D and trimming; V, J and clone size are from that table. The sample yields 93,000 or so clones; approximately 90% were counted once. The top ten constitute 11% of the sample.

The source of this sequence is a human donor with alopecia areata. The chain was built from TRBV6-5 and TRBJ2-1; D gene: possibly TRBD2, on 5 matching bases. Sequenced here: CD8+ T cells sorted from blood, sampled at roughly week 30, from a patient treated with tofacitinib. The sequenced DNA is TGTGCCAGCAGTTCGAAACTAGACGATGAGCAGTTCTTC. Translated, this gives CASSSKLDDEQFF.